The rows below give T cell receptor beta chains drawn from one sample of a study of molecular identifiers for immune sequencing clone quantification. TCRdb re-analysed the PCR reads in MiXCR, keeping a single row per CDR3 protein. The table has roughly 320,000 distinct CDR3 sequences, roughly a quarter seen once; the top ten hold around 0.76%. Sequenced material: naive CD8+ T cells from blood, with Jurkat cell RNA spiked in. The receptors were sampled from a human donor in good health. Some libraries in this study had Jurkat cell RNA spiked in. Each CDR3 is given with its conserved first and last residue. D genes are given only for firm matches. Clone size is stated in some rows and not others, as once, few, many or a class when expanded.

j_gene: TRBJ2-4
v_gene: TRBV21-1
abundance: once
d_gene: NA
len: 19
CDR3nt: TGTGCCTGCAGCAAAGATCCCTGGACAGCGGGCCTAGCCAAAAACATTCAGTACTTC
CDR3aa: CACSKDPWTAGLAKNIQYF

j_gene: TRBJ2-2
v_gene: TRBV12-3/TRBV12-4
abundance: NA
d_gene: TRBD2
len: 15
CDR3nt: TGTGCCAGCTCCCCCGGGGGGTCCAACACCGGGGAGCTGTTTTTT
CDR3aa: CASSPGGSNTGELFF

j_gene: TRBJ1-1
v_gene: TRBV11-2
abundance: NA
d_gene: NA
len: 12
CDR3nt: TGTGCCAGCAGCCTGGTCGCGAATGAAGCTTTCTTT
CDR3aa: CASSLVANEAFF

j_gene: TRBJ2-3
v_gene: TRBV4-3
abundance: few
d_gene: NA
len: 16
CDR3nt: TGCGCCAGCAGCCAAGTTTTCCTAGCGAGCACAGATACGCAGTATTTT
CDR3aa: CASSQVFLASTDTQYF

j_gene: TRBJ2-5
v_gene: TRBV5-6
abundance: many
d_gene: NA
len: 15
CDR3nt: TGTGCCAGCAGCCCCAAAGGTATAGGGTCAGAGACCCAGTACTTC
CDR3aa: CASSPKGIGSETQYF

j_gene: TRBJ2-3
v_gene: TRBV6-5
abundance: many
d_gene: NA
len: 15
CDR3nt: TGTGCCAGCAGTACCACCGGGGCCTTCACAGATACGCAGTATTTT
CDR3aa: CASSTTGAFTDTQYF

j_gene: TRBJ2-2
v_gene: TRBV3-1
abundance: NA
d_gene: TRBD2
len: 16
CDR3nt: TGTGCCAGCAGCTCGCGGGGGGGCACGAACACCGGGGAGCTGTTTTTT
CDR3aa: CASSSRGGTNTGELFF

j_gene: TRBJ1-1
v_gene: TRBV2
abundance: few
d_gene: NA
len: 15
CDR3nt: TGTGCCAGCAGTGAAATACAGACCCGGGGGACTGAAGCTTTCTTT
CDR3aa: CASSEIQTRGTEAFF

j_gene: TRBJ1-5
v_gene: TRBV7-2
abundance: few
d_gene: NA
len: 14
CDR3nt: TGTGCCAGCAGCCAGGGGTTAAGCAATCAGCCCCAGCATTTT
CDR3aa: CASSQGLSNQPQHF

j_gene: TRBJ2-3
v_gene: TRBV27
abundance: few
d_gene: TRBD1
len: 22
CDR3nt: TGTGCCAGCAGTTTATCGCCACCGGGACAGGGGGCGACTAGCTCTACCACAGATACGCAGTATTTT
CDR3aa: CASSLSPPGQGATSSTTDTQYF